This T cell receptor beta chain emerged from a study of graft-versus-host responses after intestinal transplantation. About the research overall: Recipients underwent multivisceral, liver-intestinal, or isolated intestinal transplants. Anti-thymocyte globulin induction preceded around 3 years of tacrolimus and steroid maintenance in all recipients. Points from the study as a whole: Early post-transplant declines in HvG were associated with peak levels of circulating GvH clones. Researchers found GvH clones in recipient marrow, and some showed up first in ileum or blood.

The CDR3 sequence is 17 residues long. V was pared by 2 bases and J by 1 base, with 6 bases of the junction left unmatched. CDR1 is SNHLY, CDR2 FYNNEI, per germline. To note about this clone: Its antigen is not identified.

The repertoire was sequenced with immunoSEQ multiplex PCR; TCRdb's copy has only in-frame clones and lacks some. The sample yields 70,000 or so clones, over 75% seen once. The sample was unstimulated CD4+ T cells sorted from spleen or lymph node cells, taken before transplant. The rearrangement uses TRBV2 and TRBJ2-2; 8 bases fit TRBD1. The receptor's source is a human donor who was the organ donor for an intestinal transplant. The CDR3 nucleotides read TGTGCCAGCAGTGAATACCAGGGGGCATGGAACACCGGGGAGCTGTTTTTT. Translation gives CASSEYQGAWNTGELFF.